This TCR beta chain was sequenced during a study of tumor and adjacent non-tumor tissue in lung cancer. Study summary: Samples averaged roughly 4 million productive TCRbeta reads each.

This clonotype was counted many times. No cell sorting was done before RNA was extracted from the tissue. The normal lung tissue was taken more than 3 cm from the tumor edge. A modified ARM-PCR protocol with three rounds of nested PCR amplified TCRbeta. TCRdb re-called the multiplex PCR reads with MiXCR, one entry per CDR3 protein. This table holds around 74,000 distinct CDR3 sequences, roughly 75% found once. In germline, CDR1 is LGHNA, CDR2 YNFKEQ. Trimming at V came to 4 bases and at J to 5 bases, leaving 5 bases not matched to a gene. This CDR3 is built from 14 residues. The V gene is TRBV4-2, the J gene TRBJ2-7; the match to TRBD2 covers 10 bases. This TCR was recovered from a woman between 45 and 60 years old with non-small cell lung cancer. Sequenced sample: distant non-tumor lung tissue. CDR3 loop: CASSPGTSDNEQYF. In nucleotides, the CDR3 is TGTGCCAGCAGCCCCGGGACTAGCGATAACGAGCAGTACTTC.